The sequence of this T cell receptor (beta chain) was determined in a study of blood T cell repertoires in COVID-19. In the study overall: From T cells, B-cell-depleted T cells, or PBMCs came the material, which was cDNA or gDNA.

Cohort allocation depended upon clinical history that participants reported. Assay used: immunoSEQ multiplex PCR; TCRdb lists only in-frame clones, some missing. The sample lists approximately 350,000 clones, 83% occurring once. The receptor comes from a woman in her fifties or sixties who had recovered from COVID-19. Material for sequencing was PBMCs or T cells enriched from blood (not recorded which).

The DNA for the CDR3 is TGTGCCAGTAGTACGACACACGCTTATCGGGAGACCCAGTACTTC. Its protein is CASSTTHAYRETQYF. V gene TRBV19 combines with J gene TRBJ2-5; D unclear. V dropped 4 bases and J dropped 5 bases, with 17 bases sitting between them. The CDR3 is 15 amino acids. CDR1 is LNHDA, CDR2 SQIVND, per germline (reference sequence).